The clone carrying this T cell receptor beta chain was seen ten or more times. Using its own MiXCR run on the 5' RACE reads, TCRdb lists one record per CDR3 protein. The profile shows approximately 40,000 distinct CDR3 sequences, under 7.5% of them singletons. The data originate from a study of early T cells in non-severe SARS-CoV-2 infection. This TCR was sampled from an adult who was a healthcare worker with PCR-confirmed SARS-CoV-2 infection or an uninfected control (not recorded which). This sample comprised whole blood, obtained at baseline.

The CDR3 region has the DNA TGTGCCAGCACCTACCTTCGAGTCAATGAGCAGTTCTTC. As protein: CASTYLRVNEQFF. The rearrangement joins TRBV12-3 or TRBV12-4 to TRBJ2-1; D ambiguous. The V and J ends lost 7 bases and 6 bases respectively, with 13 bases between them. The CDR3 loop spans 13 amino acids.